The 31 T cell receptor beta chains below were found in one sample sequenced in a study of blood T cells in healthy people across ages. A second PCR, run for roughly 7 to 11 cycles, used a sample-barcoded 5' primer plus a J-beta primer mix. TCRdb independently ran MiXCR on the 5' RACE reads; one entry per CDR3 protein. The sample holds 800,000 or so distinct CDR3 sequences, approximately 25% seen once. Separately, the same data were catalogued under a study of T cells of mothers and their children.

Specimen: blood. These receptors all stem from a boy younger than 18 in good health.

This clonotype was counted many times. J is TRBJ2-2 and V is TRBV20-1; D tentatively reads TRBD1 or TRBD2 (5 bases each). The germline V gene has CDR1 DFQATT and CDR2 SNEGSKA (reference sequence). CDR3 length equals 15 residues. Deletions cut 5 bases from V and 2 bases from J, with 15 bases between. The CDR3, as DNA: TGCAGTGCTCGGGACGCCACGGATAACACCGGGGAGCTGTTTTTT. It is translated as CSARDATDNTGELFF.

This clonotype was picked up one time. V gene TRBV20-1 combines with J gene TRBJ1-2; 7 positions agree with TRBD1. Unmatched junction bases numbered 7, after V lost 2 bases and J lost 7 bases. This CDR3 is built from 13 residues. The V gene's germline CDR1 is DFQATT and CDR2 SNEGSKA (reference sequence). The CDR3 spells CSARPDRVFGYTF. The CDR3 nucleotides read TGCAGTGCTAGACCCGACAGGGTGTTTGGCTACACCTTC.

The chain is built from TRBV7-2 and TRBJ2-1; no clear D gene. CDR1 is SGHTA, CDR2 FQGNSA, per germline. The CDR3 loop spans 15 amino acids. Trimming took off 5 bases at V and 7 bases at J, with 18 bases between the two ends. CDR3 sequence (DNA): TGTGCCAGCAGCCCCCGAGGTCGGGTTTGGAATGAGCAGTTCTTC. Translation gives CASSPRGRVWNEQFF.

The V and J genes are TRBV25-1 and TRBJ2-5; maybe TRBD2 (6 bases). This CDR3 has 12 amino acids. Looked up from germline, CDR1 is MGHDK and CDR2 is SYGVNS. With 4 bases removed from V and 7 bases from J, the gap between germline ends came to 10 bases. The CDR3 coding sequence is TGTGCCAGCAGTGGTGGGGGGTGGACCCAGTACTTC. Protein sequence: CASSGGGWTQYF.

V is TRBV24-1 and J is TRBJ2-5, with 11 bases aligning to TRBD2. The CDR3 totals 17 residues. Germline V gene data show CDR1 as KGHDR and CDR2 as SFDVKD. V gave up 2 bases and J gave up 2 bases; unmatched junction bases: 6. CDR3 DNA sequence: TGTGCCACCAGTGATTATGAGGGACTAGCGGCACAAGAGACCCAGTACTTC. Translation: CATSDYEGLAAQETQYF.

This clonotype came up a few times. The CDR3 bases are TGTGCCAGCAGTCTCCGAACAGGGGGTTTTACAGAGACCCAGTACTTC. Protein sequence: CASSLRTGGFTETQYF. V is TRBV28 and J is TRBJ2-5, with TRBD1 matching over 8 bases. Germline-derived CDR1 and CDR2 are MDHEN and SYDVKM. The length of the CDR3 is 16 residues. The junction had 12 bases not matched to a gene; V was cut back by 5 bases and J by 4 bases.

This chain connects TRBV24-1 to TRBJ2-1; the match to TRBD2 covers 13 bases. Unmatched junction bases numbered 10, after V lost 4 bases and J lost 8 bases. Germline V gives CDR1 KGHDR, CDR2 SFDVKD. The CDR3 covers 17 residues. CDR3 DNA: TGTGCCACCAGTGACATAGGACTAGCGGGAGATTCTGATGAGCAGTTCTTC. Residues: CATSDIGLAGDSDEQFF.

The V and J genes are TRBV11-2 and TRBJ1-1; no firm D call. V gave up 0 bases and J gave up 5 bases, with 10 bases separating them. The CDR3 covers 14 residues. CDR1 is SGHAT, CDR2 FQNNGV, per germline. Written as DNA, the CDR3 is TGTGCCAGCAGCTTAGATCCCCTTTTAACTGAAGCTTTCTTT. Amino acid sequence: CASSLDPLLTEAFF.

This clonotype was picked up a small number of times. CDR3 sequence reads: CSARGVGREWTQETQYF. The CDR3 DNA reads as TGCAGTGCTAGAGGAGTCGGGCGGGAGTGGACCCAAGAGACCCAGTACTTC. This sequence joins TRBV20-1 and TRBJ2-5; 7 nucleotides match TRBD2. The V and J ends lost 1 base and 1 base, in that order; junction bases with no gene match: 12. Germline-derived CDR1 and CDR2 are DFQATT and SNEGSKA (reference sequence). This CDR3 is 17 amino acids long.

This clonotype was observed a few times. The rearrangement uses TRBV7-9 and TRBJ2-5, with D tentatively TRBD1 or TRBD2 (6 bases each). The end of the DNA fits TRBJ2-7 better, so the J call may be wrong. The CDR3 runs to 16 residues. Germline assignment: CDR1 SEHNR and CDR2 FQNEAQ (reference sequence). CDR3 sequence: CASSSVVRGQSYEQYF. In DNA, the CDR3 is TGTGCCAGCAGCTCGGTGGTTCGGGGGCAGTCCTACGAGCAGTACTTC.

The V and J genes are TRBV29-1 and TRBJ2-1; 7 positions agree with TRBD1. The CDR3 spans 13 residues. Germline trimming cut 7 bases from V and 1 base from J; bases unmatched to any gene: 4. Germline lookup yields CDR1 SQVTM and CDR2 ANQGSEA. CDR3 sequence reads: CSGDRVSYNEQFF. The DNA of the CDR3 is TGCAGCGGTGACAGGGTGTCCTACAATGAGCAGTTCTTC.

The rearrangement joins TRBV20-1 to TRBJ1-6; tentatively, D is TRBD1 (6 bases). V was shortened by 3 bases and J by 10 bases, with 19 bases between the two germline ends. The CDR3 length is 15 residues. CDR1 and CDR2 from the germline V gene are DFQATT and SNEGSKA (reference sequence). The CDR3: CSARGATDLRSPLHF. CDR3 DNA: TGCAGTGCTAGGGGGGCGACCGATCTACGATCACCCCTCCACTTT.

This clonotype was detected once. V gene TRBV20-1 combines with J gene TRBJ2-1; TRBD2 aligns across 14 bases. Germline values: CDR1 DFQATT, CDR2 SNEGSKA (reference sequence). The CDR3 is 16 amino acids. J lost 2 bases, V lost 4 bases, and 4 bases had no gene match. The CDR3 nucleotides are TGCAGTGCTATCCCGACTAGCGGGGGGGCCTACAATGAGCAGTTCTTC. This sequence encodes CSAIPTSGGAYNEQFF.

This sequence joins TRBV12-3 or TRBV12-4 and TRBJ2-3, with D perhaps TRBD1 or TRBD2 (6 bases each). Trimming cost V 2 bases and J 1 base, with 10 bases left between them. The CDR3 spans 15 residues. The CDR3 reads CASSLRGEGTDTQYF. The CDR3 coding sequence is TGTGCCAGCAGTTTAAGGGGGGAAGGCACAGATACGCAGTATTTT.

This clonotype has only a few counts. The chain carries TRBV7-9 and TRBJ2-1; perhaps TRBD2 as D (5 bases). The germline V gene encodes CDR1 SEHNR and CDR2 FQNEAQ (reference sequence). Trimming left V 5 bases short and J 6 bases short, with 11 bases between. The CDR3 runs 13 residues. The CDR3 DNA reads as TGTGCCAGCAGCCCCCAGGAGGCCAATGAGCAGTTCTTC. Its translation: CASSPQEANEQFF.

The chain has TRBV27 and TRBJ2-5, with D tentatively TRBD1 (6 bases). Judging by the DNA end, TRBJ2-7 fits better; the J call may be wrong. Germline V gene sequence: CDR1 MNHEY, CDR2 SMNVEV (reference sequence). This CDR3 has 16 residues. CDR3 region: CASSFSTGGSSYEQYF. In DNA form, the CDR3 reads TGTGCCAGCAGTTTCTCGACAGGAGGCTCTTCCTACGAGCAGTACTTC.

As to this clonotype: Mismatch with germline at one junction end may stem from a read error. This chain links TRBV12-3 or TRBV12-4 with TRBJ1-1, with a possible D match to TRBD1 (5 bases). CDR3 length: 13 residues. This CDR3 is CASSLMGEVEAFF. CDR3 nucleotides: TGTGCCAGCAGTTTAATGGGGGAGGTCGAAGCCTTCTTT.

As DNA, the CDR3 is TGCGCCAGCAGCGCCTACGGGACAGGACCCTACGAGCAGTACTTC. It yields the protein CASSAYGTGPYEQYF. The gene calls are TRBV5-1 and TRBJ2-5; 8 bases fit TRBD1. The DNA end lines up better with TRBJ2-7; the J call may be wrong. Germline assignment: CDR1 SGHRS and CDR2 YFSETQ. CDR3 length: 15 residues.

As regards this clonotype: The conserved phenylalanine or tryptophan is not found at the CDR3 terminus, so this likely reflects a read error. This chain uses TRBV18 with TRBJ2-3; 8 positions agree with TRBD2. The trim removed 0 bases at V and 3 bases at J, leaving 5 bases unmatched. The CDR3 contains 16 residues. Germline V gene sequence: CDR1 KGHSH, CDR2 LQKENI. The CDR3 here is CASSPPRAGGTDTQYI. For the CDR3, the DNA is TGTGCCAGCTCACCACCAAGGGCGGGAGGTACAGATACGCAGTATATT.

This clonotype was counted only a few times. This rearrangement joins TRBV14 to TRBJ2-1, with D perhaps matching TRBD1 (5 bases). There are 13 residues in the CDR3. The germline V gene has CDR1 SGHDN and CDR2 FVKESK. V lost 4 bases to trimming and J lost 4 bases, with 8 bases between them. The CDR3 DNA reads TGTGCCAGCAGCCCACAGGTTTACAATGAGCAGTTCTTC. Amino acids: CASSPQVYNEQFF.

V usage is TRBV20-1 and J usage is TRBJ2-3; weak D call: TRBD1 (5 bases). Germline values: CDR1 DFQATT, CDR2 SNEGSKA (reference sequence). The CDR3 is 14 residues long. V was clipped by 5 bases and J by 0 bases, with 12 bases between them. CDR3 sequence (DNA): TGCAGTGCTGTACAGGATCCTAGCACAGATACGCAGTATTTT. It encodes CSAVQDPSTDTQYF.

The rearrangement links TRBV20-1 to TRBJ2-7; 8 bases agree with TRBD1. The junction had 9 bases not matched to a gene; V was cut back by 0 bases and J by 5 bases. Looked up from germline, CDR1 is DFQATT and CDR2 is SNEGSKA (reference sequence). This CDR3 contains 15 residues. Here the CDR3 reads CSARDRARGLNEQYF. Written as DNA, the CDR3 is TGCAGTGCTAGAGATCGGGCCAGGGGGCTTAACGAGCAGTACTTC.

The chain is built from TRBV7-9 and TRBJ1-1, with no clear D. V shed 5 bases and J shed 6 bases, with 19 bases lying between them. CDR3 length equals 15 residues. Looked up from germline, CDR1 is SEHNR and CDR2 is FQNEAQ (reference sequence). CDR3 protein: CASSPILAGSAEAFF. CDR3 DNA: TGTGCCAGCAGCCCGATACTCGCGGGTAGCGCTGAAGCTTTCTTT.

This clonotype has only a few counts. The CDR3 sequence is CASSFGEGLYEQYF. Here the CDR3 DNA reads TGCGCCAGCAGCTTCGGCGAAGGCCTCTACGAGCAGTACTTC. The J gene is TRBJ2-7, the V gene TRBV5-1; no clear D gene. The CDR3 extends over 14 amino acids. Trimming took 2 bases from V and 3 from J, leaving 12 bases between them. From germline, CDR1 is SGHRS and CDR2 YFSETQ.

As DNA, the CDR3 is TGTGCCAGCAGCTCCTATGACGGGTCCTATGGCTACACCTTC. This encodes CASSSYDGSYGYTF. The chain is built from TRBV7-2 and TRBJ1-2; D is unclear. Germline CDR1 reads SGHTA; CDR2 reads FQGNSA. V gave up 4 bases and J gave up 4 bases, with 13 bases separating them. There are 14 residues in the CDR3.

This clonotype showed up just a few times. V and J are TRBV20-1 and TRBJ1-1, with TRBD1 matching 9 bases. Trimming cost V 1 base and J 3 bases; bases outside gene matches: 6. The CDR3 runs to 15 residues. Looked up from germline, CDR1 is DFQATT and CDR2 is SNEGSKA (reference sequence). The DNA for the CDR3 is TGCAGTGCTAGAGGGGGGACAGGGACGTACACTGAAGCTTTCTTT. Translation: CSARGGTGTYTEAFF.

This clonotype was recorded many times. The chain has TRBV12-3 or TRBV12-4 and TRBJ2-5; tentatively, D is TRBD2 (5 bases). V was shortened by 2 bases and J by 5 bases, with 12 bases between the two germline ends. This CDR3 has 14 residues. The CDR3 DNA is TGTGCCAGCAGTTTACGGGGTAGTGGGGAGACCCAGTACTTC. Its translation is CASSLRGSGETQYF.

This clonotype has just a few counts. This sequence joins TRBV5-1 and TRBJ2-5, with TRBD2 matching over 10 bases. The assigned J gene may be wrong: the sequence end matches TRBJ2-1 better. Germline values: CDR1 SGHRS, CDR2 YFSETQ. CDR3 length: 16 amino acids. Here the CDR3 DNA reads TGCGCCAGCAGCCCCAGAGCGGGAGGGCCCGACAATGAGCAGTTCTTC. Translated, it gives CASSPRAGGPDNEQFF.

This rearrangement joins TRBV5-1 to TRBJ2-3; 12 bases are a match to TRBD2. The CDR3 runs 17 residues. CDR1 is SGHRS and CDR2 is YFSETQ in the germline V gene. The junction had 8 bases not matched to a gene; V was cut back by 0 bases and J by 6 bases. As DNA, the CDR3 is TGCGCCAGCAGCTTGGGGACGACTAGCGGGAGTTCTGATACGCAGTATTTT. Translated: CASSLGTTSGSSDTQYF.

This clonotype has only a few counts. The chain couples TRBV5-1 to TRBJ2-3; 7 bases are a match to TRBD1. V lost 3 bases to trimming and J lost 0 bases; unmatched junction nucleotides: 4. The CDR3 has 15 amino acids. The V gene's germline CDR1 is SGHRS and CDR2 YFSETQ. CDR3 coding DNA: TGCGCCAGCAGCTCGGGACAGCCTAGCACAGATACGCAGTATTTT. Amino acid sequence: CASSSGQPSTDTQYF.

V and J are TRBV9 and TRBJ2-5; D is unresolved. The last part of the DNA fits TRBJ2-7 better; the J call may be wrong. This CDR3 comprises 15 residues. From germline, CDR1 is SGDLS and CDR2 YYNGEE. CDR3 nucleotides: TGTGCCAGCAGCGTAGGCCCGGGCAGAGACTACGAGCAGTACTTC. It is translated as CASSVGPGRDYEQYF.